The 25 T cell receptor beta chains in this list originate from one sample, sequenced in a study of shared clonotypes between healthy human individuals. TCRdb keeps only in-frame clones here, not all; method: immunoSEQ multiplex PCR. The table includes under 1,100,000 clones, around 76% detected once. Sample: memory CD4+ T cells sorted from blood. Regarding subset: CD45RA-negative fraction. These receptors all come from a man younger than 30 in good health.

The chain couples TRBV13 to TRBJ2-1, with TRBD2 identical over 9 bases. The CDR3 is 17 amino acids. In germline, CDR1 is PRHDT, CDR2 FYEKMQ (reference sequence). Trimming at V came to 1 base and at J to 10 bases, leaving 14 bases not matched to a gene. The CDR3 sequence: CASSLVGASGTTIEQFF. The CDR3 DNA reads TGTGCCAGCAGCTTAGTCGGGGCTAGCGGGACTACTATCGAGCAGTTCTTC.

The V call is TRBV5-1, the J call TRBJ2-7, with D unresolved. There are 15 residues in the CDR3. Deletions cut 0 bases from V and 2 bases from J, with 12 bases between. Germline values: CDR1 SGHRS, CDR2 YFSETQ. For the CDR3, the DNA is TGCGCCAGCAGCTTGGCAAGCGCGACGACCTACGAGCAGTACTTC. Its translation: CASSLASATTYEQYF.

The chain combines TRBV6-5 with TRBJ2-6, with D uncertain. Trimming pared 6 bases from V and 4 bases from J, leaving 7 bases between. The CDR3 covers 13 residues. Germline lookup yields CDR1 MNHEY and CDR2 SVGAGI. Written as DNA, the CDR3 is TGTGCCAGCAGGTCCGGCGGGGCCAACGTCCTGACTTTC. Translating it yields CASRSGGANVLTF.

This clone has ten or more counts. The chain combines TRBV27 with TRBJ2-3, with 8 bases that match TRBD1. The germline gives CDR1 MNHEY, CDR2 SMNVEV (reference sequence). This CDR3 has 15 residues. The V segment lost 4 bases and the J segment 5 bases; nucleotides outside the gene matches: 8. In nucleotides, the CDR3 is TGTGCCAGCAGTTCCGGACAGGGCCCGGGAGATACGCAGTATTTT. Residues: CASSSGQGPGDTQYF.

This clone occurred a few times. The identical CDR3 is also encoded by other nucleotide sequences in the sample. This chain uses TRBV18 with TRBJ1-2; a weak D match, TRBD1 (5 bases). The CDR3 contains 12 residues. V dropped 3 bases and J dropped 8 bases, with 10 bases sitting between them. In germline, CDR1 is KGHSH, CDR2 LQKENI. The CDR3 DNA follows: TGTGCCAGCTCACCCCCTTGGGGCGGCTACACCTTC. It specifies CASSPPWGGYTF.

The gene calls are TRBV7-9 and TRBJ2-3, with D tentatively TRBD1 (6 bases). Germline assignment: CDR1 SEHNR and CDR2 FQNEAQ (reference sequence). V was shortened by 5 bases and J by 4 bases, with 7 bases between the two germline ends. The CDR3 covers 12 residues. The CDR3 sequence is CASSRQADTQYF. CDR3 bases: TGTGCCAGCAGCCGACAGGCAGATACGCAGTATTTT. Filled out from reference TRBV7-9 and TRBJ2-3, the complete variable domain reads DTGVSQNPRHKITKRGQNVTFRCDPISEHNRLYWYRQTLGQGPEFLTYFQNEAQLEKSRLLSDRFSAERPKGSFSTLEIQRTEQGDSAMYLCASSRQADTQYFGPGTRLTVL.

Remarks on this clone: The identical CDR3 is also encoded by other nucleotide sequences in the sample. The chain carries TRBV10-3 and TRBJ2-5, with D uncertain. Germline lookup yields CDR1 ENHRY and CDR2 SYGVKD. The CDR3 is 11 residues long. V lost 4 bases and J 1 base, leaving 1 base between the germline ends. Written as DNA, the CDR3 is TGTGCCATCAGTGTCCAAGAGACCCAGTACTTC. Amino acid sequence: CAISVQETQYF.

The rearrangement uses TRBV15 and TRBJ1-3; no clear D. This CDR3 has 15 amino acids. Trimming removed 3 bases at V and 0 bases at J, with 9 bases between. In germline, CDR1 is LNHNV, CDR2 YYDKDF (reference sequence). CDR3 in amino acids: CATSRDRYSGNTIYF. The CDR3 nucleotides read TGTGCCACCAGCAGGGACCGCTACTCTGGAAACACCATATATTTT.

V is TRBV4-1 and J is TRBJ1-4; D unclear. The V and J ends lost 1 base and 7 bases respectively, with 7 bases between them. The CDR3 contains 13 residues. In germline, CDR1 is MGHRA, CDR2 YSYEKL. DNA of the CDR3: TGCGCCAGCAGCCAAGCCCTAGGTGAAAAACTGTTTTTT. Translated, it gives CASSQALGEKLFF.

The chain recombines TRBV7-8 with TRBJ2-7; TRBD1 agrees at 8 bases. Trimming removed 1 base from V and 3 bases from J; junction bases left unmatched: 11. Looked up from germline, CDR1 is SGHVS and CDR2 is FQNEAQ. The CDR3 has 17 amino acids. Here the CDR3 reads CASSLVNVAGGYYEQYF. DNA for the CDR3: TGTGCCAGCAGCTTAGTAAACGTGGCAGGGGGCTACTACGAGCAGTACTTC.

DNA of the CDR3: TGCGCCAGCAGCGCGGGACAGGGGGGGAATTATGGCTACACCTTC. Residues: CASSAGQGGNYGYTF. The V gene is TRBV10-2, the J gene TRBJ1-2, with 11 bases fitting TRBD1. The ends lost 6 bases at V and 5 bases at J; junction bases unmatched: 8. Per the germline V gene, CDR1 is WSHSY and CDR2 is SAAADI. This CDR3 has 15 residues.

This clone was observed a few times. The J gene is TRBJ1-4, the V gene TRBV19, with a weak D call TRBD1 (6 bases). This CDR3 is 15 amino acids long. The V gene lost 6 bases and the J gene lost 5 bases, with 16 bases spanning the gap. The V gene's germline CDR1 is LNHDA and CDR2 SQIVND (reference sequence). The CDR3 region has the DNA TGTGCCAGTAGGGCCTTATGGCAGGGGAATGAAAAACTGTTTTTT. Translated, it gives CASRALWQGNEKLFF.

This clone was seen only a few times. V usage is TRBV11-2 and J usage is TRBJ2-5; maybe TRBD2 (5 bases). CDR1 and CDR2 (germline): SGHAT, FQNNGV. Trimming took 5 bases from V and 5 from J, leaving 18 bases between them. CDR3 size: 15 residues. The CDR3 spells CASSPSTSNSETQYF. Here the CDR3 DNA reads TGTGCCAGCAGCCCTTCTACTAGTAACTCGGAGACCCAGTACTTC.

This clone was counted at least ten times. This chain links TRBV2 with TRBJ2-5; D not certain. Deletions cut 3 bases from V and 5 bases from J, with 16 bases between. The germline CDR1 and CDR2 sequences are SNHLY and FYNNEI. The CDR3 loop spans 15 amino acids. CDR3 nucleotides: TGTGCCAGCAGTGAGGTTGGCTGGTTCATGGAGACCCAGTACTTC. Translating gives CASSEVGWFMETQYF.

The V call is TRBV18, the J call TRBJ2-3; D unresolved. The CDR3 has 15 amino acids. V lost 3 bases and J 0 bases, leaving 10 bases between the germline ends. Germline values: CDR1 KGHSH, CDR2 LQKENI. The CDR3 DNA sequence: TGTGCCAGCTCACCTGAAATTGCTAGCACAGATACGCAGTATTTT. Its protein product is CASSPEIASTDTQYF.

V is TRBV6-1 and J is TRBJ2-3, with D uncertain. This CDR3 region has 13 residues. Per the germline V gene, CDR1 is MNHNS and CDR2 is SASEGT. The V end was cut by 5 bases, the J end by 5 bases, with 11 bases between. The CDR3 DNA reads TGTGCCAGCAGTAATCTCCCCGGAGATACGCAGTATTTT. Amino acids: CASSNLPGDTQYF.

This sequence joins TRBV7-9 and TRBJ2-1; 9 nucleotides align to TRBD2. V lost 2 bases to trimming and J lost 5 bases; unmatched junction nucleotides: 4. Per germline, CDR1 SEHNR and CDR2 FQNEAQ (reference sequence). The CDR3 has 15 residues. CDR3 loop: CASSLSGGFNNEQFF. In DNA, the CDR3 is TGTGCCAGCAGCTTAAGCGGGGGGTTCAACAATGAGCAGTTCTTC.

This chain connects TRBV28 to TRBJ1-5; 7 nucleotides match TRBD1. Germline V gives CDR1 MDHEN, CDR2 SYDVKM. V was clipped by 5 bases and J by 5 bases; unmatched bases: 9. The length of the CDR3 is 15 residues. The chain's CDR3 is CASSLTGVGDQPQHF. The DNA for the CDR3 is TGTGCCAGCAGTCTTACAGGGGTAGGGGATCAGCCCCAGCATTTT.

The genes are TRBV18 and TRBJ1-5; no clear D. The CDR3 spans 13 residues. CDR1 is KGHSH, CDR2 LQKENI, per germline. V was cut by 2 bases and J by 4 bases, with 6 bases left in between. The CDR3 region has the DNA TGTGCCAGCTCACCAGAGAGGAATCAGCCCCAGCATTTT. As protein: CASSPERNQPQHF.

V and J are TRBV2 and TRBJ2-7, with 15 bases matching TRBD2. The CDR3 totals 17 residues. Germline CDR1 is SNHLY and CDR2 is FYNNEI. Trimming removed 4 bases from V and 5 bases from J; junction bases left unmatched: 9. DNA of the CDR3: TGTGCCAGCAGTGGGGGGACTAGCGGGAGGTTGAGAAACGAGCAGTACTTC. This encodes CASSGGTSGRLRNEQYF. The variable domain in full, with the rest retrieved from reference TRBV2 and TRBJ2-7, is EPEVTQTPSHQVTQMGQEVILRCVPISNHLYFYWYRQILGQKVEFLVSFYNNEISEKSEIFDDQFSVERPDGSNFTLKIRSTKLEDSAMYFCASSGGTSGRLRNEQYFGPGTRLTVT.

V usage is TRBV18 and J usage is TRBJ2-1; D is unclear. This CDR3 has 11 amino acids. V lost 6 bases and J 7 bases, leaving 7 bases between the germline ends. The germline gives CDR1 KGHSH, CDR2 LQKENI. CDR3 bases: TGTGCCAGCTCCCTAGATAATGAGCAGTTCTTC. Amino acids: CASSLDNEQFF.

The chain couples TRBV11-2 to TRBJ1-1; the match to TRBD1 covers 8 bases. CDR3 length: 15 amino acids. Trimming at V came to 5 bases and at J to 5 bases, leaving 10 bases not matched to a gene. Germline CDR1 reads SGHAT; CDR2 reads FQNNGV. For the CDR3, the DNA is TGTGCCAGCAGCCCTCGGACAGGGTTGAGTACTGAAGCTTTCTTT. Translation gives CASSPRTGLSTEAFF.

The rearrangement links TRBV23-1 to TRBJ1-5; D gene uncertain. TRBV23-1 is given ORF status, its function remaining uncertain. The length of the CDR3 is 8 residues. V lost 11 bases and J lost 7, with 3 bases in between. In DNA, the CDR3 is TGCGCCTGCCAGCCCCAGCATTTT. As protein: CACQPQHF.

The chain joins TRBV12-5 to TRBJ2-7; unclear D gene. The CDR3 loop spans 11 amino acids. Deletions cut 0 bases from V and 6 bases from J, with 3 bases between. The germline V gene has CDR1 LGHNT and CDR2 FRNRAP. For the CDR3, the DNA is TGTGCTAGTGGTTTGGTAGGCGAGCAGTACTTC. Amino acids: CASGLVGEQYF.

V is TRBV18 and J is TRBJ1-5, with D possibly matching TRBD1 (5 bases). CDR1 is KGHSH, CDR2 LQKENI, per germline. This CDR3 spans 14 amino acids. Deletions cut 8 bases from V and 6 bases from J, with 17 bases between. Here the CDR3 DNA reads TGTGCCAGCGTACGGACGGGGGGTATTCAGCCCCAGCATTTT. Its protein product is CASVRTGGIQPQHF.